This TCR beta chain was sequenced during a study of T cell repertoires in aging, cancer and after chemotherapy. The overall study: Six age groups, ranging from 30 or younger to 70 or older, included the donors. Study findings and constraints: In healthy donors, age-related TCR diversity loss mainly reflected lost richness. Median generation probability rose over the chemotherapy interval in each cancer cohort, suggesting rebound thymic output.

Only one count was recorded for this clonotype. Antigen specificity is unknown. TRB rearrangements spanning V, D and J were amplified using mixed TRB-A/B primers. TCRdb ran MiXCR on the multiplex PCR reads and lists one entry per CDR3 protein. Of 1,500 to 2,000 distinct CDR3 sequences in the sample, around 22% were seen once. Germline V gene lookup returns CDR1 SGHDT and CDR2 YYEEEE. The CDR3 has 15 residues. Trimming took 6 bases from V and 1 from J; bases not matched to a gene: 5. Peripheral blood genomic DNA, not sorted cells or RNA, was the template. The chain recombines TRBV5-6 with TRBJ1-3, with 9 bases lining up with TRBD1. The sample comprised blood. This TCR was recovered from a human donor with a solid tumor. CDR3: CASTHGTGSGNTIYF. The CDR3, as DNA: TGTGCCAGCACCCACGGGACAGGGTCTGGAAACACCATATATTTT.